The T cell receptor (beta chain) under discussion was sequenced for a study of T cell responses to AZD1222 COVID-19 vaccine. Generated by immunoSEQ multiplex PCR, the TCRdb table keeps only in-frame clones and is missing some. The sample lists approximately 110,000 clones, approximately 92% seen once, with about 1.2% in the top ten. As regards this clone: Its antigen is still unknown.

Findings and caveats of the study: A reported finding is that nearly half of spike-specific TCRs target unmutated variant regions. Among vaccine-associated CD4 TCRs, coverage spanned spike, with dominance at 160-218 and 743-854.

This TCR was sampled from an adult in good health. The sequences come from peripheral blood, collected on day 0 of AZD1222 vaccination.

CDR3 nucleotides: TGCAGTGCACAGATCCCTTATGGCCGGTTCTTC. Translated: CSAQIPYGRFF. The chain combines TRBV20-1 with TRBJ2-1; D is unresolved. CDR3 length: 11 residues. The V gene's germline CDR1 is DFQATT and CDR2 SNEGSKA (reference sequence). V shed 6 bases and J shed 15 bases, with 18 bases lying between them.